This paragraph reports one T cell receptor (beta chain). This sample was taken from a study of cytomegalovirus exposure and HLA in healthy donors. PCR employed 60 Vbeta and 13 Jbeta primers. Libraries were prepared by immunoSEQ multiplex PCR; TCRdb keeps only in-frame clonotypes and omits some of them. The profile covers about 170,000 clones, with approximately 86% appearing a single time and less than 2% taken by the ten largest. The CDR3 extends over 15 amino acids. CDR1 MDHEN and CDR2 SYDVKM come from the germline V gene. Trimming removed 3 bases at V and 0 bases at J, with 9 bases between. This TCR was sampled from a male donor in good health and CMV-seronegative. The sequencing input was PBMCs. The chain has TRBV28 and TRBJ1-3; a possible D gene is TRBD1 (6 bases). CDR3 nucleotide sequence: TGTGCCAGCAGTTTCGAAGGGGGCTCTGGAAACACCATATATTTT. As protein: CASSFEGGSGNTIYF. The variable domain in full, with the rest retrieved from reference TRBV28 and TRBJ1-3, is DVKVTQSSRYLVKRTGEKVFLECVQDMDHENMFWYRQDPGLGLRLIYFSYDVKMKEKGDIPEGYSVSREKKERFSLILESASTNQTSMYLCASSFEGGSGNTIYFGEGSWLTVV.